These 29 T cell receptor beta chains came from one sample sequenced in a study of T cell responses to AZD1222 COVID-19 vaccine. Profiled with immunoSEQ multiplex PCR; TCRdb holds only in-frame clones, not every one. The data contain about 97,000 clones, about 90% of them singletons. The material sequenced was peripheral blood, taken 28 days after the second AZD1222 dose. The receptors derive from an adult who received the AZD1222 COVID-19 vaccine.

The chain uses TRBV2 and TRBJ1-6; D unresolved. Germline values: CDR1 SNHLY, CDR2 FYNNEI. The CDR3 totals 12 residues. The V and J ends lost 0 bases and 10 bases respectively, with 4 bases between them. CDR3 nucleotide sequence: TGTGCCAGCAGTGAAGCGAACTCACCCCTCCACTTT. Its protein is CASSEANSPLHF.

The chain couples TRBV28 to TRBJ1-4; D gene unclear. CDR1 MDHEN and CDR2 SYDVKM come from the germline V gene. The CDR3 covers 12 residues. Deletions cut 6 bases from V and 11 bases from J, with 13 bases between. CDR3 protein: CASSPPGRKLFF. Here the CDR3 DNA reads TGTGCCAGCAGCCCTCCCGGGAGGAAACTGTTTTTT.

The chain carries TRBV21-1 and TRBJ2-7. TRBV21-1 is labeled a pseudogene. This CDR3 has 15 residues. CDR3 amino acids: CASSKALVPTYEQYF. CDR3 DNA: TGTGCCAGCAGCAAAGCGTTGGTCCCAACCTACGAGCAGTACTTC.

The rearrangement links TRBV7-9 to TRBJ2-5; TRBD2 might be the D (5 bases). The CDR3 extends over 13 amino acids. CDR1 SEHNR and CDR2 FQNEAQ come from the germline V gene (reference sequence). Trimming removed 3 bases at V and 4 bases at J, with 9 bases between. CDR3 region: CASSFSAGETQYF. CDR3 bases: TGTGCCAGCAGCTTTAGTGCGGGAGAGACCCAGTACTTC.

The chain has TRBV5-1 and TRBJ1-2, with 11 bases identical to TRBD1. After removal of 4 bases from V and 4 bases from J, the junction contained 3 bases not matched to a gene. This CDR3 region has 14 residues. Germline V gives CDR1 SGHRS, CDR2 YFSETQ. The CDR3 loop is CASSKGQGVYGYTF. The CDR3 DNA follows: TGCGCCAGCAGCAAGGGACAGGGGGTCTATGGCTACACCTTC.

V and J are TRBV7-2 and TRBJ1-5; 8 nucleotides line up with TRBD1. CDR1 is SGHTA, CDR2 FQGNSA, per germline. This CDR3 spans 15 amino acids. V was pared by 3 bases and J by 4 bases, with 5 bases of the junction left unmatched. CDR3 amino acids: CASSFRTGRNQPQHF. The CDR3 DNA reads TGTGCCAGCAGCTTCCGGACAGGGAGAAATCAGCCCCAGCATTTT.

In regard to this clone: A junction end diverges from the germline sequence, so it may reflect a read error. The J gene is TRBJ2-3, the V gene TRBV27; D may match TRBD1 or TRBD2 (6 bases each). The germline gives CDR1 MNHEY, CDR2 SMNVEV (reference sequence). The CDR3 runs to 12 residues. CDR3: CASSPTGRSSNF. CDR3 in DNA: TGTGCCAGCAGCCCTACAGGGAGGTCCTCTAATTTT.

V is TRBV7-2 and J is TRBJ1-2; D is ambiguous. The germline gives CDR1 SGHTA, CDR2 FQGNSA. This CDR3 has 14 amino acids. V was shortened by 1 base and J by 2 bases, with 8 bases between the two germline ends. As DNA, the CDR3 is TGTGCCAGCAGCTTAGATGCGGGAAACTATGGCTACACCTTC. This encodes CASSLDAGNYGYTF.

The chain recombines TRBV11-2 with TRBJ1-2; 8 positions match TRBD1. CDR1 and CDR2 (germline): SGHAT, FQNNGV. The CDR3 is 17 amino acids. The ends lost 4 bases at V and 4 bases at J; junction bases unmatched: 14. The CDR3, as DNA: TGTGCCAGCAGCTCACCCAGGACAGGGAGGATGGCCTATGGCTACACCTTC. Amino acid sequence: CASSSPRTGRMAYGYTF.

V gene TRBV18 combines with J gene TRBJ1-1; tentatively, D is TRBD1 (5 bases). The V and J ends lost 1 base and 0 bases respectively, with 15 bases between them. Germline V lookup: CDR1 KGHSH, CDR2 LQKENI. The CDR3 sequence is 17 residues long. The CDR3 loop reads CASSPQYGASMNTEAFF. The CDR3 coding sequence is TGTGCCAGCTCACCACAATACGGGGCTTCCATGAACACTGAAGCTTTCTTT.

V is TRBV19 and J is TRBJ2-7; 8 bases fit TRBD1. Germline-derived CDR1 and CDR2 are LNHDA and SQIVND (reference sequence). V dropped 11 bases and J dropped 5; count of bases not matched to a gene: 5. This CDR3 comprises 11 residues. Here the CDR3 reads CACGTGNEQYF. The DNA for the CDR3 is TGTGCCTGCGGGACAGGCAACGAGCAGTACTTC. The whole variable domain, remainder taken from reference TRBV19 and TRBJ2-7, is DGGITQSPKYLFRKEGQNVTLSCEQNLNHDAMYWYRQDPGQGLRLIYYSQIVNDFQKGDIAEGYSVSREKKESFPLTVTSAQKNPTAFYLCACGTGNEQYFGPGTRLTVT.

This clone was seen just once. This chain uses TRBV5-6 with TRBJ1-2, with TRBD1 matching over 9 bases. Germline CDR1 SGHDT, CDR2 YYEEEE. The CDR3 contains 15 residues. The V gene end was trimmed by 4 bases and the J gene end by 7 bases; junction bases not matched to a gene: 11. The CDR3 sequence: CASSGELTGGSGYTF. The CDR3 nucleotides are TGTGCCAGCAGCGGGGAGTTGACAGGGGGAAGTGGCTACACCTTC.

The V call is TRBV19, the J call TRBJ2-1; TRBD2 matches at 9 bases. V lost 8 bases, J lost 14 bases, and 13 bases stayed unmatched. CDR3 length: 13 residues. CDR1 LNHDA and CDR2 SQIVND come from the germline V gene (reference sequence). CDR3 nucleotides: TGTGCCAGTGCCCCTCGTGGCGGGGGGGCGGAGTTCTTC. This codes for CASAPRGGGAEFF.

V gene TRBV27 combines with J gene TRBJ2-1, with a tentative D call TRBD2 (6 bases). The germline V gene encodes CDR1 MNHEY and CDR2 SMNVEV (reference sequence). V lost 6 bases and J lost 0, with 18 bases in between. CDR3 length: 17 amino acids. In nucleotides, the CDR3 is TGTGCCAGCAGAGACCCATTAGCGGCGAGCTCCTACAATGAGCAGTTCTTC. This gives the protein CASRDPLAASSYNEQFF.

This clone was counted only a few times. The chain is built from TRBV27 and TRBJ2-1; 12 bases fit TRBD2. Germline CDR1 is MNHEY and CDR2 is SMNVEV (reference sequence). The CDR3 totals 18 residues. V gave up 6 bases and J gave up 12 bases; unmatched junction bases: 21. The CDR3 DNA follows: TGTGCCAGCAGCCAAGGCTTGAGGGCTAGCGGGAGGGCCGGATTGCAGTTCTTC. This gives the protein CASSQGLRASGRAGLQFF.

The rearrangement joins TRBV2 to TRBJ1-1; TRBD1 might be the D (6 bases). Deletions cut 7 bases from V and 5 bases from J, with 17 bases between. The CDR3 extends over 14 amino acids. Germline assignment: CDR1 SNHLY and CDR2 FYNNEI. The DNA for the CDR3 is TGTGCCAGCACCCAGAAGGGGGGAGATACTGAAGCTTTCTTT. Encoded protein: CASTQKGGDTEAFF.

This chain joins TRBV7-9 and TRBJ1-1; D remains ambiguous. The CDR3 loop spans 13 amino acids. V was cut by 0 bases and J by 6 bases, with 8 bases left in between. CDR1 SEHNR and CDR2 FQNEAQ come from the germline V gene (reference sequence). Written as DNA, the CDR3 is TGTGCCAGCAGCTTAGCAGGCGTCGCTGAAGCTTTCTTT. Protein product: CASSLAGVAEAFF.

This clone was seen a handful of times. V and J are TRBV5-1 and TRBJ1-2, with D possibly matching TRBD1 (5 bases). The V gene lost 4 bases and the J gene lost 0 bases, with 10 bases spanning the gap. CDR3 size: 14 residues. The germline V gene encodes CDR1 SGHRS and CDR2 YFSETQ. The CDR3 nucleotides read TGCGCCAGCAGCCAGGACACAACTAACTATGGCTACACCTTC. It encodes CASSQDTTNYGYTF.

V usage is TRBV5-1 and J usage is TRBJ2-7; tentative D call: TRBD2 (5 bases). The CDR3 length is 15 residues. The V gene's germline CDR1 is SGHRS and CDR2 YFSETQ. The germline V and J ends were trimmed by 0 bases and 2 bases, with 12 bases remaining between them. The CDR3 reads CASSLEAAKTYEQYF. The CDR3 DNA is TGCGCCAGCAGCTTGGAAGCGGCTAAAACCTACGAGCAGTACTTC.

V gene TRBV11-2 combines with J gene TRBJ1-2, with D maybe TRBD1 (5 bases). The CDR3 contains 13 residues. V was shortened by 5 bases and J by 5 bases, with 12 bases between the two germline ends. The germline CDR1 and CDR2 sequences are SGHAT and FQNNGV. The CDR3 loop reads CASSRARGYGYTF. CDR3 nucleotides: TGTGCCAGCAGCCGAGCGAGGGGATATGGCTACACCTTC.

The chain recombines TRBV5-4 with TRBJ1-1; 10 positions match TRBD1. Germline-derived CDR1 and CDR2 are SGHNT and YYREEE (reference sequence). V dropped 0 bases and J dropped 7; count of bases not matched to a gene: 9. The CDR3 is 16 amino acids. CDR3 amino acids: CASSLGDRGWDLEAFF. The CDR3 bases are TGTGCCAGCAGCTTGGGGGACAGGGGATGGGACCTTGAAGCTTTCTTT.

The gene calls are TRBV30 and TRBJ1-4; no clear D. The CDR3 contains 14 residues. Germline-derived CDR1 and CDR2 are GTSNPN and SVGIG (reference sequence). Trimming stripped 5 bases from V and 2 bases from J, with 12 bases between. CDR3: CAWEPGQTNEKLFF. The CDR3 nucleotides are TGTGCCTGGGAACCAGGCCAGACTAATGAAAAACTGTTTTTT.

The chain joins TRBV6-5 to TRBJ2-2; 10 bases align to TRBD1. The CDR3 extends over 15 amino acids. V dropped 10 bases and J dropped 6; count of bases not matched to a gene: 11. The germline CDR1 and CDR2 sequences are MNHEY and SVGAGI. The CDR3 sequence: CATQFGQGGPGELFF. CDR3 coding DNA: TGTGCCACTCAGTTCGGACAGGGGGGACCCGGGGAGCTGTTTTTT.

The rearrangement joins TRBV7-2 to TRBJ2-7; perhaps TRBD2 as D (6 bases). Trimming removed 3 bases from V and 1 base from J, with 13 bases in between. The CDR3 consists of 15 residues. CDR1 is SGHTA, CDR2 FQGNSA, per germline. The CDR3 loop reads CASSLAGTPSYEQYF. The CDR3 bases are TGTGCCAGCAGCTTGGCAGGGACTCCATCCTACGAGCAGTACTTC.

V is TRBV7-9 and J is TRBJ2-3, with D perhaps matching TRBD1 (5 bases). CDR1 is SEHNR, CDR2 FQNEAQ, per germline (reference sequence). Trimming stripped 5 bases from V and 4 bases from J, with 10 bases between. There are 13 residues in the CDR3. The CDR3 DNA reads TGTGCCAGCAGCCCCTCAGGGTCAGATACGCAGTATTTT. It is translated as CASSPSGSDTQYF.

The gene calls are TRBV9 and TRBJ1-2, with D possibly being TRBD1 (5 bases). Per the germline V gene, CDR1 is SGDLS and CDR2 is YYNGEE. The V gene lost 0 bases and the J gene lost 0 bases, with 9 bases spanning the gap. The CDR3 length is 15 residues. The CDR3 DNA is TGTGCCAGCAGCGTAGGGGACGGAGCTAACTATGGCTACACCTTC. It is translated as CASSVGDGANYGYTF.

This chain's CDR3 is CASSPRAGTATTNEKLFF. In DNA, the CDR3 is TGTGCCAGCAGCCCGAGAGCCGGGACTGCGACAACTAATGAAAAACTGTTTTTT. This chain joins TRBV11-2 and TRBJ1-4; tentative D call: TRBD1 (5 bases). The V end lost 5 bases, the J end lost 0 bases, and 19 bases lay between the germline ends. This CDR3 region has 18 residues. The germline V gene has CDR1 SGHAT and CDR2 FQNNGV.

In this sample, this clone is medium-sized. This chain connects TRBV25-1 to TRBJ1-1; D call uncertain. With 3 bases removed from V and 4 bases from J, the gap between germline ends came to 15 bases. The CDR3 contains 15 residues. The germline CDR1 and CDR2 sequences are MGHDK and SYGVNS. This chain's CDR3 is CASSDLNSRSTEAFF. CDR3 coding DNA: TGTGCCAGCAGTGATTTGAACTCACGTAGCACTGAAGCTTTCTTT.

The chain has TRBV7-2 and TRBJ2-3; 10 bases are shared with TRBD2. The CDR3 covers 18 residues. The germline V gene encodes CDR1 SGHTA and CDR2 FQGNSA. The V gene end was trimmed by 0 bases and the J gene end by 3 bases; junction bases not matched to a gene: 9. The CDR3 DNA is TGTGCCAGCAGCTTAGCACGTTCTCTAGCGGGAGAGACAGATACGCAGTATTTT. Its protein product is CASSLARSLAGETDTQYF.